The 24 T cell receptor beta chains reported below all come from one sample, sequenced in a study of blood T cell repertoires in COVID-19. Sequencing used immunoSEQ multiplex PCR; TCRdb keeps in-frame clones, though not all of them. This table has about 220,000 clones, about 80% appearing once. The source material was PBMCs or T cells enriched from blood (not recorded which). Source of these receptors: a middle-aged woman with acute COVID-19.

This chain joins TRBV5-1 and TRBJ1-4, with TRBD1 matching over 7 bases. J lost 5 bases, V lost 2 bases, and 6 bases had no gene match. CDR1 SGHRS and CDR2 YFSETQ come from the germline V gene. The CDR3 spans 15 residues. For the CDR3, the DNA is TGCGCCAGCAGCTTCCAGGGGGTAGAAAATGAAAAACTGTTTTTT. This gives the protein CASSFQGVENEKLFF.

The chain links TRBV29-1 to TRBJ2-1; 7 bases are shared with TRBD1. CDR3 length equals 12 residues. Losses at the gene ends were 6 bases for V and 12 bases for J; bases not matched to a gene: 11. Germline V CDR1 and CDR2: SQVTM, ANQGSEA. CDR3 residues: CSVPQGVGGQFF. The DNA of the CDR3 is TGCAGCGTCCCCCAGGGGGTAGGGGGGCAGTTCTTC.

The chain couples TRBV9 to TRBJ1-6; D gene unclear. With 7 bases removed from V and 5 bases from J, the gap between germline ends came to 13 bases. Germline V CDR1 and CDR2: SGDLS, YYNGEE. The CDR3 consists of 14 residues. The DNA of the CDR3 is TGTGCCAGCGGAGCGGCGGCCGATAATTCACCCCTCCACTTT. Translating it yields CASGAAADNSPLHF.

V usage is TRBV5-4 and J usage is TRBJ2-5, with D unresolved. Germline V gives CDR1 SGHNT, CDR2 YYREEE (reference sequence). The CDR3 contains 15 residues. Deletions cut 2 bases from V and 0 bases from J, with 11 bases between. The CDR3 reads CASSFEANNQETQYF. DNA of the CDR3: TGTGCCAGCAGCTTCGAGGCAAACAACCAAGAGACCCAGTACTTC. Full variable domain (rest looked up from reference TRBV5-4 and TRBJ2-5): ETGVTQSPTHLIKTRGQQVTLRCSSQSGHNTVSWYQQALGQGPQFIFQYYREEENGRGNFPPRFSGLQFPNYSSELNVNALELDDSALYLCASSFEANNQETQYFGPGTRLLVL.

Note on this clone: This may be a read error, as it is one base from a much larger clone. The chain is built from TRBV4-1 and TRBJ1-5; D perhaps matches TRBD1 (5 bases). Per germline, CDR1 MGHRA and CDR2 YSYEKL. CDR3 length equals 17 residues. V lost 4 bases, J lost 3 bases, and 19 bases lay in between. CDR3 protein: CASSLKPRTGPNQPQHF. In nucleotides, the CDR3 is TGCGCCAGCAGCCTAAAACCCCGAACAGGTCCCAATCAGCCCCAGCATTTT.

V gene TRBV6-5 combines with J gene TRBJ1-5; perhaps TRBD1 as D (6 bases). Trimming shortened V by 5 bases and J by 4 bases, and 15 bases separated the two germline ends. Germline V gene sequence: CDR1 MNHEY, CDR2 SVGAGI. The CDR3 is made up of 15 amino acids. CDR3 sequence (DNA): TGTGCCAGCAGTCGGGTCTCTACAGGGAATCAGCCCCAGCATTTT. Its translation: CASSRVSTGNQPQHF.

The CDR3 nucleotides are TGCGCCAGCAGCCCGGAAGGAGGCTCTGGAAACACCATATATTTT. Translating gives CASSPEGGSGNTIYF. This sequence joins TRBV4-1 and TRBJ1-3; D is ambiguous. Germline-derived CDR1 and CDR2 are MGHRA and YSYEKL. The V gene lost 4 bases and the J gene lost 0 bases, with 10 bases spanning the gap. This CDR3 comprises 15 residues.

This chain connects TRBV11-2 to TRBJ2-7; 9 bases map to TRBD1. The CDR3 is 13 residues long. Germline assignment: CDR1 SGHAT and CDR2 FQNNGV. After removal of 5 bases from V and 5 bases from J, the junction contained 4 bases not matched to a gene. The chain's CDR3 is CASSPNRGHEQYF. CDR3 in DNA: TGTGCCAGCAGCCCTAACAGGGGGCACGAGCAGTACTTC.

The gene calls are TRBV11-2 and TRBJ2-5, with 11 bases that match TRBD2. The germline V gene has CDR1 SGHAT and CDR2 FQNNGV. V gave up 5 bases and J gave up 5 bases; unmatched junction bases: 13. The CDR3 is 17 residues long. Written as DNA, the CDR3 is TGTGCCAGCAGCCGCCGGATTAGCGGGGGGGCCCGGGAGACCCAGTACTTC. Translation gives CASSRRISGGARETQYF.

The rearrangement links TRBV15 to TRBJ2-1, with 13 bases identical to TRBD2. Trimming removed 4 bases from V and 9 bases from J; junction bases left unmatched: 12. The CDR3 contains 17 residues. Germline CDR1 is LNHNV and CDR2 is YYDKDF (reference sequence). In DNA, the CDR3 is TGTGCCACCAGCACCCACTCACTAGCGGGAGGGCCTATTGAGCAGTTCTTC. Its translation: CATSTHSLAGGPIEQFF.

The chain combines TRBV7-9 with TRBJ1-6, with D uncertain. The CDR3 consists of 15 residues. V was cut by 5 bases and J by 7 bases, with 15 bases left in between. CDR1 is SEHNR, CDR2 FQNEAQ, per germline (reference sequence). The CDR3 region has the DNA TGTGCCAGCAGCCCCGACCGGGAGGGAAATTCACCCCTCCACTTT. It translates to CASSPDREGNSPLHF.

This clone was seen a single time. The V gene is TRBV6-5, the J gene TRBJ1-1, with no clear D. The V gene lost 7 bases and the J gene lost 2 bases, with 5 bases spanning the gap. The CDR3 is 11 residues long. From germline, CDR1 is MNHEY and CDR2 SVGAGI. This chain's CDR3 is CASKTNTEAFF. The CDR3 nucleotides are TGTGCCAGCAAAACTAACACTGAAGCTTTCTTT.

The chain has TRBV19 and TRBJ2-3; 9 nucleotides align to TRBD2. J gave up 6 bases and V 3 bases, and 4 bases lay outside the gene matches. Germline V gives CDR1 LNHDA, CDR2 SQIVND (reference sequence). The CDR3 is made up of 14 amino acids. CDR3 DNA: TGTGCCAGTAGTATCTATAGCGGGAGTGATACGCAGTATTTT. Residues: CASSIYSGSDTQYF.

The CDR3 spells CATSRDPGEKLFF. The DNA of the CDR3 is TGTGCCACCAGCAGAGATCCCGGTGAAAAACTGTTTTTT. V and J are TRBV15 and TRBJ1-4, with no clear D. This CDR3 has 13 amino acids. Germline loops: CDR1 LNHNV, CDR2 YYDKDF (reference sequence). V was clipped by 0 bases and J by 7 bases, with 6 bases between them. Using reference TRBV15 and TRBJ1-4 for the parts outside the CDR3, the full variable domain is DAMVIQNPRYQVTQFGKPVTLSCSQTLNHNVMYWYQQKSSQAPKLLFHYYDKDFNNEADTPDNFQSRRPNTSFCFLDIRSPGLGDTAMYLCATSRDPGEKLFFGSGTQLSVL.

The V and J genes are TRBV15 and TRBJ2-7, with 10 bases matching TRBD1. The trim removed 5 bases at V and 0 bases at J, leaving 4 bases unmatched. The CDR3 totals 15 residues. Germline V gene data show CDR1 as LNHNV and CDR2 as YYDKDF (reference sequence). CDR3 residues: CATSARQGASYEQYF. The DNA for the CDR3 is TGTGCCACCAGCGCCCGACAGGGGGCCTCCTACGAGCAGTACTTC.

The V and J genes are TRBV19 and TRBJ1-1, with D perhaps matching TRBD1 (6 bases). Germline V gene data show CDR1 as LNHDA and CDR2 as SQIVND (reference sequence). The CDR3 extends over 13 amino acids. Trimming shortened V by 7 bases and J by 5 bases, and 14 bases separated the two germline ends. CDR3 loop: CASTKGVETEAFF. The CDR3 nucleotides read TGTGCCAGTACCAAGGGGGTGGAGACTGAAGCTTTCTTT.

This rearrangement joins TRBV10-3 to TRBJ2-7, with 10 positions matching TRBD1. Germline CDR1 is ENHRY and CDR2 is SYGVKD. CDR3 length: 15 residues. V gave up 4 bases and J gave up 2 bases; unmatched junction bases: 5. CDR3 DNA sequence: TGTGCCATCAGTGCGACCGGGACAGGGGCCTACGAGCAGTACTTC. The encoded protein is CAISATGTGAYEQYF.

The chain recombines TRBV6-5 with TRBJ1-2; D is unclear. The CDR3 runs to 13 residues. The germline V and J ends were trimmed by 10 bases and 4 bases, with 16 bases remaining between them. Germline V CDR1 and CDR2: MNHEY, SVGAGI. The CDR3 protein is CATLAQAGYGYTF. In nucleotides, the CDR3 is TGTGCCACCCTGGCCCAGGCCGGCTATGGCTACACCTTC.

Turning to this clone: The sample holds other DNA sequences that translate to the same CDR3. This chain's CDR3 is CASSDSSGGADTQYF. The CDR3 bases are TGTGCCAGCAGTGACTCTAGCGGGGGAGCAGATACGCAGTATTTT. The rearrangement joins TRBV6-4 to TRBJ2-3; TRBD2 matches 9 bases. Germline V gene sequence: CDR1 MRHNA, CDR2 SNTAGT. The CDR3 extends over 15 amino acids. Losses at the gene ends were 0 bases for V and 4 bases for J; bases not matched to a gene: 2.

The J gene is TRBJ2-5, the V gene TRBV9, with D perhaps TRBD1 (5 bases). Germline-derived CDR1 and CDR2 are SGDLS and YYNGEE. CDR3 length equals 16 residues. V gave up 1 base and J gave up 4 bases, with 17 bases separating them. The DNA of the CDR3 is TGTGCCAGCAGCGTATTACCCAGGGCGGTTGGAGAGACCCAGTACTTC. Protein product: CASSVLPRAVGETQYF.

The genes are TRBV30 and TRBJ1-2, with TRBD1 matching over 9 bases. The J segment lost 6 bases and the V segment lost 5 bases, leaving 7 bases of the junction unmatched. The CDR3 spans 13 residues. The germline V gene encodes CDR1 GTSNPN and CDR2 SVGIG (reference sequence). The CDR3 DNA reads TGTGCCTGGGAAACAGGGGGCCGGGATGGCTACACCTTC. Translated: CAWETGGRDGYTF.

CDR3 loop: CSVEVGRGLGYGYTF. The CDR3 nucleotides read TGCAGCGTTGAAGTGGGCAGGGGGCTTGGCTATGGCTACACCTTC. This rearrangement joins TRBV29-1 to TRBJ1-2, with 8 bases identical to TRBD1. Germline values: CDR1 SQVTM, CDR2 ANQGSEA. V gave up 1 base and J gave up 4 bases; unmatched junction bases: 8. The CDR3 has 15 residues.

The chain uses TRBV11-2 and TRBJ1-2, with D possibly being TRBD1 (6 bases). The CDR3 is 13 residues long. The V end lost 6 bases, the J end lost 3 bases, and 11 bases lay between the germline ends. Germline V CDR1 and CDR2: SGHAT, FQNNGV. The CDR3 sequence: CASSSRQDYGYTF. For the CDR3, the DNA is TGTGCCAGCAGTTCCCGACAGGACTATGGCTACACCTTC.

This clone has at least ten counts. V usage is TRBV6-1 and J usage is TRBJ1-3; D is ambiguous. The V end lost 0 bases, the J end lost 1 base, and 7 bases lay between the germline ends. Germline values: CDR1 MNHNS, CDR2 SASEGT. This CDR3 spans 15 amino acids. The CDR3 region has the DNA TGTGCCAGCAGTGAAGCTGAGGGATCTGGAAACACCATATATTTT. Its translation is CASSEAEGSGNTIYF.